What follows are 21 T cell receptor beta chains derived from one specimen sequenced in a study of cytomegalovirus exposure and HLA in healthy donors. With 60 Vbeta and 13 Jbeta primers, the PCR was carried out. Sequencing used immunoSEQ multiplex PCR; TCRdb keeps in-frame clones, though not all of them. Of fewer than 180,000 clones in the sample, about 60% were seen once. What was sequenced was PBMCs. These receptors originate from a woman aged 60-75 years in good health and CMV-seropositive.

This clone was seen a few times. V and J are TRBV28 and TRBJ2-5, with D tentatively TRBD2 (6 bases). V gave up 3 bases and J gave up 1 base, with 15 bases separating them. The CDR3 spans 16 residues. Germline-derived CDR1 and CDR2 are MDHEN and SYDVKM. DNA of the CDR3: TGTGCCAGCAGTTTTAGGGGAAGGGACTCCCAAGAGACCCAGTACTTC. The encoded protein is CASSFRGRDSQETQYF.

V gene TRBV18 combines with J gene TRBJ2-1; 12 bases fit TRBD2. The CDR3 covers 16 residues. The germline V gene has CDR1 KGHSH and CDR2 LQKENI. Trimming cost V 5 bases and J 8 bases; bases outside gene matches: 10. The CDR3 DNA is TGTGCCAGCTCAGTGCTAGCGGGAGGGCCGGTCGATGAGCAGTTCTTC. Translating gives CASSVLAGGPVDEQFF.

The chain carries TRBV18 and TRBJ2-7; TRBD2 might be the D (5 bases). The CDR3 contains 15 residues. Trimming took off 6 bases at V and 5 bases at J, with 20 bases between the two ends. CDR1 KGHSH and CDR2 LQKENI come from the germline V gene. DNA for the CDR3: TGTGCCAGCTCTTCATCGGACTCCCCGGGGAACGAGCAGTACTTC. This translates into CASSSSDSPGNEQYF.

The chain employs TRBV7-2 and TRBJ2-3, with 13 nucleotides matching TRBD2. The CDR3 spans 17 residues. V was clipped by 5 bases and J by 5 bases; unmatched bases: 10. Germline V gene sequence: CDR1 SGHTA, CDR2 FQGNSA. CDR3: CASSVPEGLAGRDTQYF. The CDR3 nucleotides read TGTGCCAGCAGCGTACCAGAGGGACTAGCGGGACGAGATACGCAGTATTTT.

DNA of the CDR3: TGTGCCAGCAGCGACGGACAGGGTTCCTCTGGGGCCAACGTCCTGACTTTC. Amino acids: CASSDGQGSSGANVLTF. This chain links TRBV7-2 with TRBJ2-6, with 8 bases identical to TRBD1. Trimming at V came to 5 bases and at J to 0 bases, leaving 6 bases not matched to a gene. CDR3 length: 17 residues. Germline CDR1 and CDR2: SGHTA and FQGNSA.

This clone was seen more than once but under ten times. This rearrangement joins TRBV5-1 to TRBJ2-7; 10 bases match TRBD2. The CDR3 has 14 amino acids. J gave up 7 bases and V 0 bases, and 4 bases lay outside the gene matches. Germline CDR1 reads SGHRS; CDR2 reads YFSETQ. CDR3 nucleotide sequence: TGCGCCAGCAGCTTGGCCAGCGGGAGGGGGGAGCAGTACTTC. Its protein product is CASSLASGRGEQYF.

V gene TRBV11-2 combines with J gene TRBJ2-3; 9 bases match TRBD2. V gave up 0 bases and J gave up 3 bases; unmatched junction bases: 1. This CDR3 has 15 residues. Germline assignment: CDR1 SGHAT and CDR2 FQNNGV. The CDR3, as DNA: TGTGCCAGCAGCTTAGAAGCGGGAGGAACAGATACGCAGTATTTT. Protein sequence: CASSLEAGGTDTQYF.

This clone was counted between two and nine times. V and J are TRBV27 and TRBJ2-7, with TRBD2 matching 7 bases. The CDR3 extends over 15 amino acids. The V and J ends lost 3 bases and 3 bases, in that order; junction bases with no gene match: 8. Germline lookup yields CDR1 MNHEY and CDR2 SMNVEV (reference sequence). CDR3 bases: TGTGCCAGCAGTTTGAGGGCGACTAGCTACTACGAGCAGTACTTC. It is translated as CASSLRATSYYEQYF.

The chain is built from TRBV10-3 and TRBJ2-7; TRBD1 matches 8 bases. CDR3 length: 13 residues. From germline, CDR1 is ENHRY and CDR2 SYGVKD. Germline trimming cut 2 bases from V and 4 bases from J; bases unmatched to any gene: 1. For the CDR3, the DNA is TGTGCCATCAGTGAGCAGGGGGCTTACGAGCAGTACTTC. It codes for CAISEQGAYEQYF.

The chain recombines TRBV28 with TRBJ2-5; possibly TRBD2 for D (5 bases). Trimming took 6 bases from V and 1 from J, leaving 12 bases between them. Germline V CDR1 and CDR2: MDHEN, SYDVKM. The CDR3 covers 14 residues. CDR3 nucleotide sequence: TGTGCCAGCAGCCCATTAAGCGGCCAAGAGACCCAGTACTTC. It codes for CASSPLSGQETQYF.

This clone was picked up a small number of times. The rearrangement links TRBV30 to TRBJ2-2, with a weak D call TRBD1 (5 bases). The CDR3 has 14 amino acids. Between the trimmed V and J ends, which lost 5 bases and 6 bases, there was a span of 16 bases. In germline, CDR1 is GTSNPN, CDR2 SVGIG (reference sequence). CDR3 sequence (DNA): TGTGCCTGGTCAGAGGACACTAACGCCGGGGAGCTGTTTTTT. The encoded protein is CAWSEDTNAGELFF.

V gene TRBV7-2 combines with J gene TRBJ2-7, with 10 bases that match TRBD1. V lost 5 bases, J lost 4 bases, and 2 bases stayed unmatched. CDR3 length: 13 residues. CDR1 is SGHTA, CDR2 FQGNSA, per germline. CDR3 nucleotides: TGTGCCAGCAGCCCGGGACAGGGGTACGAGCAGTACTTC. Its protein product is CASSPGQGYEQYF. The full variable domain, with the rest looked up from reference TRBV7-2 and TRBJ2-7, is GAGVSQSPSNKVTEKGKDVELRCDPISGHTALYWYRQSLGQGLEFLIYFQGNSAPDKSGLPSDRFSAERTGGSVSTLTIQRTQQEDSAVYLCASSPGQGYEQYFGPGTRLTVT.

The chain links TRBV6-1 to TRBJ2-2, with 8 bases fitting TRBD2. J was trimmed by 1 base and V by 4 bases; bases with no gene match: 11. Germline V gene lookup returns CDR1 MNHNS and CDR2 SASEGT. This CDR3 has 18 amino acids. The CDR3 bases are TGTGCCAGCAGTGCCCGCGCCGGACTAGCCGTGAACACCGGGGAGCTGTTTTTT. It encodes CASSARAGLAVNTGELFF.

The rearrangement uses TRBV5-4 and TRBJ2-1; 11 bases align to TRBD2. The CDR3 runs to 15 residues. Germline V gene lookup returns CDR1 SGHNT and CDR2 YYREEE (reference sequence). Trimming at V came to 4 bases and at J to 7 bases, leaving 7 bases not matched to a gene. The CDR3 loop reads CASSITSGRGNEQFF. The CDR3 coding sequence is TGTGCCAGCAGCATTACTAGCGGGAGAGGTAATGAGCAGTTCTTC.

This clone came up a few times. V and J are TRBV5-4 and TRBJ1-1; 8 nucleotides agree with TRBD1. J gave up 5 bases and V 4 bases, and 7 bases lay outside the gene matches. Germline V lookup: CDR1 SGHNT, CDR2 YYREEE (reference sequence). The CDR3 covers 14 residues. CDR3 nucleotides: TGTGCCAGCAGCCAACTACAGGGGGTAACTGAAGCTTTCTTT. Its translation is CASSQLQGVTEAFF.

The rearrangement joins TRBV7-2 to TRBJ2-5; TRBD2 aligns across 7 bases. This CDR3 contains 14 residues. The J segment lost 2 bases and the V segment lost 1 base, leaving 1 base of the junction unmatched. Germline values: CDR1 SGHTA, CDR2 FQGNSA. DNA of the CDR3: TGTGCCAGCAGCTTAGTCGGGGGGCAAGAGACCCAGTACTTC. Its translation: CASSLVGGQETQYF.

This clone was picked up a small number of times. CDR3 coding DNA: TGTGCCAGCAGTAGCACGAATCGCCTCTCCTACGAGCAGTACTTC. It specifies CASSSTNRLSYEQYF. The chain employs TRBV28 and TRBJ2-7; D remains unclear. Trimming stripped 5 bases from V and 0 bases from J, with 14 bases between. Germline-derived CDR1 and CDR2 are MDHEN and SYDVKM. The CDR3 totals 15 residues.

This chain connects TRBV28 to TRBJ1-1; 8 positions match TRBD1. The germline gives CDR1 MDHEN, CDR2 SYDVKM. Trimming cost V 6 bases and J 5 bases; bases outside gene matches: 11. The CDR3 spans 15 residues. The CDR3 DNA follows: TGTGCCAGCAGCGCGATAAATTACAGGGGGACTGAAGCTTTCTTT. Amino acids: CASSAINYRGTEAFF.

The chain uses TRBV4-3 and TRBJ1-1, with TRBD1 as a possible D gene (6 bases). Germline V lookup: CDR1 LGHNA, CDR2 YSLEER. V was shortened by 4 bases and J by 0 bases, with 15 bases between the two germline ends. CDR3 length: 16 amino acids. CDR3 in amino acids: CASSPGIQGLNTEAFF. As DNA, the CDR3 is TGCGCCAGCAGCCCCGGGATACAGGGATTGAACACTGAAGCTTTCTTT.

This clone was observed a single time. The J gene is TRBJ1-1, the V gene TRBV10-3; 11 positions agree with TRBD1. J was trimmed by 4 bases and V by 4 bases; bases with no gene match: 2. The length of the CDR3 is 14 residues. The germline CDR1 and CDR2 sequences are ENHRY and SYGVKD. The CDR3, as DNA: TGTGCCATCAGTGGGACAGGGGGCCGCACTGAAGCTTTCTTT. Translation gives CAISGTGGRTEAFF.

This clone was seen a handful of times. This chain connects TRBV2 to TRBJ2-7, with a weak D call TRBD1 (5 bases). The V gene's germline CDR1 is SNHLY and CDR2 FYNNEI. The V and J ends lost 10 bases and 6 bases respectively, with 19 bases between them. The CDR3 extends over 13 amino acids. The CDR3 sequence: CATSSGRGSEQYF. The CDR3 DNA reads TGTGCCACCTCTTCTGGTAGGGGATCCGAGCAGTACTTC.